The 15 T cell receptor beta chains below all came from one sample that was sequenced in a study of CD8 T cells in ankylosing spondylitis. One entry per CDR3 protein, called by TCRdb with MiXCR from the 5' RACE reads. The sample consists of about 360,000 distinct CDR3 sequences, 20% of them appearing once. The sample comprised blood, either unsorted or a sorted T cell fraction (not recorded which). Receptors were obtained from a male donor with ankylosing spondylitis or in good health (not recorded which).

The table lists this clonotype with many counts. The junction differs from germline at one of its ends, possibly a read error. The J gene is TRBJ2-2, the V gene TRBV7-7, with TRBD1 identical over 7 bases. This CDR3 has 15 amino acids. CDR1 and CDR2 from the germline V gene are SSHAT and FNYEAQ (reference sequence). The CDR3: CASSLGQGVTGELFF. In nucleotides, the CDR3 is TGTGCTAGCAGCTTAGGCCAGGGGGTCACCGGGGAGCTGTTTTTT.

This clonotype turned up a few times. This sequence joins TRBV4-2 and TRBJ2-7; TRBD1 or TRBD2 may be the D gene (5 bases each). Germline CDR1 LGHNA, CDR2 YNFKEQ. This CDR3 has 17 amino acids. Trimming left V 0 bases short and J 2 bases short, with 17 bases between. The CDR3 sequence is CASSQDEEPGTTYEQYF. CDR3 nucleotides: TGTGCCAGCAGCCAAGATGAAGAGCCGGGGACGACCTACGAGCAGTACTTC.

This sequence joins TRBV2 and TRBJ2-2; D is unresolved. V dropped 3 bases and J dropped 1 base, with 9 bases sitting between them. The CDR3 has 15 residues. Germline V gene lookup returns CDR1 SNHLY and CDR2 FYNNEI. The CDR3 nucleotides are TGTGCCAGCAGTGAGTTTGCGGAGAACACCGGGGAGCTGTTTTTT. As protein: CASSEFAENTGELFF.

The chain employs TRBV7-3 and TRBJ2-3, with a possible D match to TRBD2 (6 bases). This CDR3 has 15 residues. Per germline, CDR1 SGHTA and CDR2 FQGTGA. V lost 4 bases and J 1 base, leaving 12 bases between the germline ends. The DNA for the CDR3 is TGTGCCAGCAGCTCAACGGGGGTCGGCACAGATACGCAGTATTTT. Translated, it gives CASSSTGVGTDTQYF.

The genes are TRBV3-1 and TRBJ1-1; the match to TRBD1 covers 7 bases. The CDR3 sequence is 16 residues long. The germline gives CDR1 LGHDT, CDR2 YNNKEL (reference sequence). V lost 2 bases to trimming and J lost 4 bases; unmatched junction nucleotides: 10. The CDR3 sequence: CASSQPTNGQATEAFF. In nucleotides, the CDR3 is TGTGCCAGCAGCCAACCTACTAATGGACAGGCCACTGAAGCTTTCTTT.

This rearrangement joins TRBV4-1 to TRBJ2-7, with unresolved D. V was pared by 1 base and J by 4 bases, with 17 bases between. Germline V gene lookup returns CDR1 MGHRA and CDR2 YSYEKL. This CDR3 comprises 16 residues. The CDR3 loop reads CASSQVSGPSLYEQYF. In DNA form, the CDR3 reads TGCGCCAGCAGCCAAGTTTCAGGACCCTCCTTATACGAGCAGTACTTC.

The chain is built from TRBV10-2 and TRBJ1-3, with D unresolved. Trimming left V 7 bases short and J 0 bases short, with 4 bases between. The CDR3 is made up of 12 amino acids. The germline V gene encodes CDR1 WSHSY and CDR2 SAAADI. This chain's CDR3 is CASTGSGNTIYF. In nucleotides, the CDR3 is TGCGCCAGCACCGGCTCTGGAAACACCATATATTTT.

This clonotype has a count of ten or more. The V call is TRBV5-1, the J call TRBJ2-7, with unresolved D. Germline values: CDR1 SGHRS, CDR2 YFSETQ. V was cut by 0 bases and J by 3 bases, with 7 bases left in between. The CDR3 sequence is 13 residues long. The CDR3 is CASSLALGYEQYF. The CDR3 coding sequence is TGCGCCAGCAGCTTGGCCTTGGGCTACGAGCAGTACTTC.

This rearrangement joins TRBV28 to TRBJ2-2; D is undetermined. V gave up 3 bases and J gave up 4 bases, with 6 bases separating them. Germline-derived CDR1 and CDR2 are MDHEN and SYDVKM. There are 13 residues in the CDR3. CDR3 residues: CASSFLRTGELFF. The CDR3 nucleotides are TGTGCCAGCAGTTTTCTTCGCACCGGGGAGCTGTTTTTT.

This clonotype has only one observation. This rearrangement joins TRBV5-6 to TRBJ2-7; TRBD2 matches at 11 bases. The V gene end was trimmed by 0 bases and the J gene end by 0 bases; junction bases not matched to a gene: 2. Germline V gene sequence: CDR1 SGHDT, CDR2 YYEEEE. The CDR3 runs 16 residues. CDR3 sequence reads: CASSLGSGGASYEQYF. For the CDR3, the DNA is TGTGCCAGCAGCTTGGGTAGCGGGGGGGCCTCCTACGAGCAGTACTTC.

This clonotype has more than one count but fewer than ten. V usage is TRBV4-1 and J usage is TRBJ1-4; 11 positions match TRBD1. This CDR3 has 15 amino acids. Germline assignment: CDR1 MGHRA and CDR2 YSYEKL. With V trimmed by 4 bases and J by 6 bases, 4 bases remained unmatched. CDR3 in DNA: TGCGCCAGCAGCCTTGGGACAGGGGGGGATGAAAAACTGTTTTTT. Encoded protein: CASSLGTGGDEKLFF.

This sequence joins TRBV25-1 and TRBJ2-3; the D gene is possibly TRBD1 (5 bases). The CDR3 totals 17 residues. CDR1 is MGHDK, CDR2 SYGVNS, per germline. V lost 4 bases, J lost 3 bases, and 20 bases lay in between. CDR3 residues: CASSVGRRAKGTDTQYF. The CDR3 DNA is TGTGCCAGCAGTGTCGGTCGGCGAGCCAAGGGGACAGATACGCAGTATTTT.

This chain uses TRBV28 with TRBJ2-7, with D uncertain. The germline V gene encodes CDR1 MDHEN and CDR2 SYDVKM. V lost 5 bases and J lost 0, with 14 bases in between. The CDR3 consists of 15 residues. CDR3 nucleotides: TGTGCCAGCAGTACCCCAGAGTACGCCTCCTACGAGCAGTACTTC. Its protein product is CASSTPEYASYEQYF.

This clonotype was picked up a small number of times. The chain couples TRBV5-1 to TRBJ2-7; 10 bases agree with TRBD2. This CDR3 has 14 amino acids. The V segment lost 4 bases and the J segment 6 bases; nucleotides outside the gene matches: 7. CDR1 and CDR2 from the germline V gene are SGHRS and YFSETQ. The CDR3, as DNA: TGCGCCAGCAGCGGGGAGGCTAGCGGGGGCGAGCAGTACTTC. It encodes CASSGEASGGEQYF. The full variable domain, in which reference TRBV5-1 and TRBJ2-7 provide the parts outside the CDR3, is KAGVTQTPRYLIKTRGQQVTLSCSPISGHRSVSWYQQTPGQGLQFLFEYFSETQRNKGNFPGRFSGRQFSNSRSEMNVSTLELGDSALYLCASSGEASGGEQYFGPGTRLTVT.

The V call is TRBV12-3 or TRBV12-4, the J call TRBJ1-1; D is undetermined. The length of the CDR3 is 16 residues. Trimming removed 0 bases from V and 0 bases from J, with 11 bases in between. The CDR3 DNA sequence: TGTGCCAGCAGTTTAGCGCCCCAGATCATGAACACTGAAGCTTTCTTT. It yields the protein CASSLAPQIMNTEAFF.